This is a list of T cell receptor beta chains from one sample in a study of blood T cell repertoires in COVID-19. Using immunoSEQ multiplex PCR, the repertoire was profiled, and TCRdb retains in-frame clones only, with some absent. This sample yields more than 350,000 clones, of which 87% are seen a single time; roughly 10% belongs to the top ten. The specimen was peripheral blood. The source is a woman aged 25 to 39 with COVID-19, enrolled during active disease. Both conserved end residues are part of each CDR3. A D gene is named only where the DNA matches it firmly.

j_gene: TRBJ2-7; v_gene: TRBV13; d_gene: TRBD2; CDR3aa: CASSLRDYHEQYF
j_gene: TRBJ1-2; v_gene: TRBV5-1; d_gene: .; CDR3aa: CASRTASNYGYTF
j_gene: TRBJ1-2; v_gene: TRBV12-3/TRBV12-4; d_gene: .; CDR3aa: CASNFGLVGGYTF
j_gene: TRBJ1-1; v_gene: TRBV18; d_gene: TRBD1; CDR3aa: CASSLTGADTEAFF
j_gene: TRBJ1-5; v_gene: TRBV27; d_gene: .; CDR3aa: CASSLRSNQPQHF
j_gene: TRBJ2-7; v_gene: TRBV9; d_gene: TRBD1; CDR3aa: CASSAGTGWTYEQYF
j_gene: TRBJ1-6; v_gene: TRBV2; d_gene: .; CDR3aa: CASRTAFLRTLHF
j_gene: TRBJ2-7; v_gene: TRBV6-5; d_gene: TRBD1; CDR3aa: CASSYGRGFRKEQYF
j_gene: TRBJ2-2; v_gene: TRBV2; d_gene: TRBD1; CDR3aa: CASRPHRGQGTGELFF
j_gene: TRBJ1-1; v_gene: TRBV24-1; d_gene: .; CDR3aa: CATSDPRVRTEAFF
j_gene: TRBJ2-1; v_gene: TRBV11-2; d_gene: .; CDR3aa: CASSLAGAYNEQFF
j_gene: TRBJ2-7; v_gene: TRBV5-1; d_gene: TRBD2; CDR3aa: CASSPGLAGSYEQYF
j_gene: TRBJ1-3; v_gene: TRBV4-2; d_gene: .; CDR3aa: CASSPRDTGGNTIYF
j_gene: TRBJ1-4; v_gene: TRBV5-1; d_gene: .; CDR3aa: CASSRSGATNEKLFF
j_gene: TRBJ2-2; v_gene: TRBV4-1; d_gene: TRBD1; CDR3aa: CASSQGQGKNTGELFF
j_gene: TRBJ1-2; v_gene: TRBV29-1; d_gene: .; CDR3aa: CSAVPTDFNYGYTF
j_gene: TRBJ1-5; v_gene: TRBV7-8; d_gene: TRBD1; CDR3aa: CASSPLRDRVNQPQHF
j_gene: TRBJ2-6; v_gene: TRBV11-2; d_gene: .; CDR3aa: CASALGLANVLTF
j_gene: TRBJ1-1; v_gene: TRBV19; d_gene: .; CDR3aa: CASSIKGMSTEAFF
j_gene: TRBJ2-7; v_gene: TRBV5-1; d_gene: TRBD1; CDR3aa: CASSLVQGASYEQYF
j_gene: TRBJ1-6; v_gene: TRBV4-1; d_gene: .; CDR3aa: CASSARGESSPLHF
j_gene: TRBJ2-1; v_gene: TRBV28; d_gene: TRBD2; CDR3aa: CASSETGTSGIEQFF
j_gene: TRBJ2-7; v_gene: TRBV30; d_gene: .; CDR3aa: CAWSVPRAPPYEQYF
j_gene: TRBJ1-6; v_gene: TRBV9; d_gene: .; CDR3aa: CASCRDSYNSPLHF
j_gene: TRBJ2-7; v_gene: TRBV5-1; d_gene: .; CDR3aa: CASSLGRRYEQYF
j_gene: TRBJ2-7; v_gene: TRBV9; d_gene: TRBD1; CDR3aa: CASSVECMEQGDEQYF
j_gene: TRBJ1-2; v_gene: TRBV12-3/TRBV12-4; d_gene: .; CDR3aa: CASSFRGYGYTF
j_gene: TRBJ2-5; v_gene: TRBV29-1; d_gene: TRBD1; CDR3aa: CSASTGVGETQYF
j_gene: TRBJ1-3; v_gene: TRBV6-5; d_gene: .; CDR3aa: CASRQSSLSGNTIYF
j_gene: TRBJ2-5; v_gene: TRBV5-1; d_gene: .; CDR3aa: CASSFLGSSQETQYF
j_gene: TRBJ2-2; v_gene: TRBV9; d_gene: TRBD2; CDR3aa: CASSSPGRADTGELFF
j_gene: TRBJ1-6; v_gene: TRBV19; d_gene: .; CDR3aa: CASSGHYNSPLHF
j_gene: TRBJ1-6; v_gene: TRBV2; d_gene: .; CDR3aa: CASTKTGVLSPLHF
j_gene: TRBJ1-1; v_gene: TRBV10-3; d_gene: TRBD1; CDR3aa: CAIRGDRGNTEAFF
j_gene: TRBJ2-5; v_gene: TRBV7-9; d_gene: .; CDR3aa: CASSLGLAGGQETQYF
j_gene: TRBJ2-2; v_gene: TRBV30; d_gene: TRBD1; CDR3aa: CACEQGRANTGELFF
j_gene: TRBJ2-7; v_gene: TRBV3-1/TRBV3-2; d_gene: TRBD2; CDR3aa: CASSQEGLAGGGEQYF
j_gene: TRBJ2-5; v_gene: TRBV27; d_gene: .; CDR3aa: CASSRVDQGTQYF
j_gene: TRBJ2-6; v_gene: TRBV30; d_gene: .; CDR3aa: CAWSSPGHFSGANVLTF
j_gene: TRBJ2-2; v_gene: TRBV27; d_gene: .; CDR3aa: CASGATGELFF
j_gene: TRBJ1-6; v_gene: TRBV7-2; d_gene: TRBD1; CDR3aa: CASSLARGPNSPLHF
j_gene: TRBJ1-2; v_gene: TRBV28; d_gene: .; CDR3aa: CASSSPGRAEGYTF
j_gene: TRBJ2-6; v_gene: TRBV4-1; d_gene: .; CDR3aa: CASSLWTRASGANVLTF
j_gene: TRBJ1-4; v_gene: TRBV10-3; d_gene: TRBD1; CDR3aa: CAISPGQGGEKLFF
j_gene: TRBJ1-4; v_gene: TRBV7-9; d_gene: .; CDR3aa: CASSLPGGVGGEKLFF
j_gene: TRBJ2-3; v_gene: TRBV15; d_gene: .; CDR3aa: CATSRADTQYF
j_gene: TRBJ1-2; v_gene: TRBV4-2; d_gene: TRBD1; CDR3aa: CASSQEGDRGYGYTF
j_gene: TRBJ1-5; v_gene: TRBV12-3/TRBV12-4; d_gene: .; CDR3aa: CASTTSQGQPQHF
j_gene: TRBJ2-7; v_gene: TRBV25-1; d_gene: .; CDR3aa: CASSEPGREIYEQYF
j_gene: TRBJ2-2; v_gene: TRBV5-1; d_gene: TRBD2; CDR3aa: CASSLNLAGDTGELFF
j_gene: TRBJ2-7; v_gene: TRBV3-1/TRBV3-2; d_gene: .; CDR3aa: CASSQENSQQYF
j_gene: TRBJ2-1; v_gene: TRBV5-5; d_gene: .; CDR3aa: CASSRLVGGEQFF
j_gene: TRBJ1-2; v_gene: TRBV7-9; d_gene: TRBD1; CDR3aa: CASSLPGQGVYGYTF
j_gene: TRBJ2-5; v_gene: TRBV9; d_gene: TRBD2; CDR3aa: CASSPRTSGYQETQYF
j_gene: TRBJ2-3; v_gene: TRBV10-1; d_gene: TRBD2; CDR3aa: CASSQAVAGGNTQYF
j_gene: TRBJ1-3; v_gene: TRBV18; d_gene: .; CDR3aa: CASSPKVTDSGNTIYF